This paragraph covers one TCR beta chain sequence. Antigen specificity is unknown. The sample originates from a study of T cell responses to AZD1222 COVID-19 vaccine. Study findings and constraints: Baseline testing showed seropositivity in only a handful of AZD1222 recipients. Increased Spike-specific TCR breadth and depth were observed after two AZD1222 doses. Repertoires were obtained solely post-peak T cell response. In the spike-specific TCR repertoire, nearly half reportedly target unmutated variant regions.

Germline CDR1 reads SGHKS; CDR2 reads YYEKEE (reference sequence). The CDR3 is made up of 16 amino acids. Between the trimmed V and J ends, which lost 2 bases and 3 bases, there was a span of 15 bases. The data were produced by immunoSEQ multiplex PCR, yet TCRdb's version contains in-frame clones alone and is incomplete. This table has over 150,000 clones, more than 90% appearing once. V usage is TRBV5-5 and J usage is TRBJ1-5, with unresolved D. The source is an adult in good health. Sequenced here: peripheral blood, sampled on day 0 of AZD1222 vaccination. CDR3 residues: CASSFGSADTNQPQHF. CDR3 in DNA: TGTGCCAGCAGCTTCGGCTCGGCAGATACCAATCAGCCCCAGCATTTT.